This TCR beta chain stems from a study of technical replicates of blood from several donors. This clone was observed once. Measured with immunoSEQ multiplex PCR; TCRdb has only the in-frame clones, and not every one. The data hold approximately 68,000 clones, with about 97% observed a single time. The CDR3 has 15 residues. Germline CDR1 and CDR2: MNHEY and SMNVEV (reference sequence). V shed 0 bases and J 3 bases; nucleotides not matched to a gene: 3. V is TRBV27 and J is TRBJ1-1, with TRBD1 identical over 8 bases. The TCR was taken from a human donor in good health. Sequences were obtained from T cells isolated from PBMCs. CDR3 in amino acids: CASSLSPTGDTEAFF. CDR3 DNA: TGTGCCAGCAGTTTATCGCCGACAGGGGACACTGAAGCTTTCTTT.